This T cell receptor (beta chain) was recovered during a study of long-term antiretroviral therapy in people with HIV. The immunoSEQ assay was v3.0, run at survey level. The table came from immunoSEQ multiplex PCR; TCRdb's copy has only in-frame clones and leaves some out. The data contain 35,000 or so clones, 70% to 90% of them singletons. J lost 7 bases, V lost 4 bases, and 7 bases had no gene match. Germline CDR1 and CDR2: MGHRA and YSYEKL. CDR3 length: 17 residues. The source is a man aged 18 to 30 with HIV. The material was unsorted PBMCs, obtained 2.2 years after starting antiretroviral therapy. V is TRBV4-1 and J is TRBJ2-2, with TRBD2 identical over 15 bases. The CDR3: CASSRGLAGGVDGELFF. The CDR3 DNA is TGCGCCAGCAGCCGCGGACTAGCGGGAGGGGTGGACGGGGAGCTGTTTTTT.